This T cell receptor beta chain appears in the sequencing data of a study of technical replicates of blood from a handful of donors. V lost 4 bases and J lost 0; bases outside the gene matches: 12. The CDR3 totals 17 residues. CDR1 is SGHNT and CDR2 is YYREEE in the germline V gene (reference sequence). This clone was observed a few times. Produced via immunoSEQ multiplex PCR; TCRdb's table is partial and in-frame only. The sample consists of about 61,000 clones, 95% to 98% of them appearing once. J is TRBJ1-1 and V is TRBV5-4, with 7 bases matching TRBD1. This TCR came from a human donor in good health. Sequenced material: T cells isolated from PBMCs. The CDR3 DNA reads TGTGCCAGCAGCCAGAATCCGGGACAGACTTTGAACACTGAAGCTTTCTTT. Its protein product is CASSQNPGQTLNTEAFF.